A single T cell receptor beta chain is shown here with its context. The data were taken from a study of cytomegalovirus exposure and HLA in healthy donors. Both 60 Vbeta primers and 13 Jbeta primers went into the PCR. Repertoires were generated with immunoSEQ multiplex PCR, while TCRdb's copy carries only in-frame clones and drops some. The repertoire holds about 120,000 clones, with roughly 80% as singletons. CDR1 MDHEN and CDR2 SYDVKM come from the germline V gene. Trimming stripped 2 bases from V and 3 bases from J, with 8 bases between. The CDR3 totals 13 residues. Sequenced input: PBMCs. This sequence was found in a man aged 50 or older in good health and CMV-seropositive. The V and J genes are TRBV28 and TRBJ2-7; D is unresolved. As DNA, the CDR3 is TGTGCCAGCAGTTTAGGGCAGATCTACGAGCAGTACTTC. The encoded protein is CASSLGQIYEQYF.